The table lists the clone carrying this T cell receptor (beta chain) with a count of one. The study ran its PCR with 60 Vbeta and 13 Jbeta primers. Libraries were prepared by immunoSEQ multiplex PCR; TCRdb keeps only in-frame clonotypes and omits some of them. The profile shows 100,000 or so clones, roughly 75% of them singletons. These data come from a study of cytomegalovirus exposure and HLA in healthy donors. Study background: Out of about 190 million T cells, an earlier analysis found around 110 million unique TCR beta sequences in total.

The specimen sequenced was PBMCs. This TCR was sampled from a male donor in good health and CMV-seropositive.

The CDR3 sequence: CASSKTTITGGGSRSPLHF. CDR3 nucleotides: TGTGCCAGCAGCAAAACAACGATAACAGGGGGTGGAAGTAGATCACCCCTCCACTTT. This sequence joins TRBV21-1 and TRBJ1-6; the table's D gene call, TRBD1, was not cross checked with the DNA. TRBV21-1 is classified as a pseudogene. The CDR3 length is 19 residues.